Listed below are T cell receptor beta chains from one sample, sequenced in a study of beta chain features in type 1 diabetes. Clones were sequenced by immunoSEQ multiplex PCR, and TCRdb holds only the in-frame ones, with some missing. The sample carries 200,000 to 300,000 clones, approximately 11% recorded once. The sequenced sample consisted of naive CD4+ T cells from blood. Receptors were obtained from a man aged 25 to 45 with type 1 diabetes. CDR3s include the opening cysteine and the closing phenylalanine or tryptophan. D genes are given only for firm matches. Rows may omit the clone size; those that give it use once, few, many or a size class.

V: TRBV7-8
D: NA
J: TRBJ2-3
size: NA
CDR3: CASRIQDTQYF
DNA: TGTGCCAGCAGAATCCAGGATACGCAGTATTTT

V: TRBV7-3
D: TRBD2
J: TRBJ2-1
size: few
CDR3: CASSSLSGGYNEQFF
DNA: TGTGCCAGCAGCTCCTTGTCGGGGGGCTACAATGAGCAGTTCTTC

V: TRBV18
D: NA
J: TRBJ2-2
size: NA
CDR3: CASSATVANTGELFF
DNA: TGTGCCAGCTCGGCGACAGTAGCGAACACCGGGGAGCTGTTTTTT

V: TRBV7-2
D: TRBD1
J: TRBJ2-7
size: NA
CDR3: CASSRTGKEYEQYF
DNA: TGTGCCAGCAGTCGGACAGGGAAGGAGTACGAGCAGTACTTC

V: TRBV21-1
D: NA
J: TRBJ2-1
size: NA
CDR3: CAILALGAAYNEQFF
DNA: TGTGCCATCCTTGCTCTAGGGGCCGCCTACAATGAGCAGTTCTTC

V: TRBV7-9
D: TRBD1
J: TRBJ2-1
size: NA
CDR3: CASSSIRGTISEQFF
DNA: TGTGCCAGCAGCTCGATCAGGGGGACAATCTCTGAGCAGTTCTTC

V: TRBV18
D: TRBD2
J: TRBJ2-7
size: few
CDR3: CASSRGGAFEQYF
DNA: TGTGCCAGCTCACGCGGGGGGGCCTTCGAGCAGTACTTC

V: TRBV21-1
D: NA
J: TRBJ2-7
size: NA
CDR3: CASRGTCPPSYEQYF
DNA: TGTGCCAGCAGAGGGACTTGCCCTCCCTCCTACGAGCAGTACTTC

V: TRBV11-2
D: NA
J: TRBJ1-1
size: few
CDR3: CASSLRGNWGSVGTEAFF
DNA: TGTGCCAGCAGCTTGCGGGGAAATTGGGGTAGTGTGGGCACTGAAGCTTTCTTT

V: TRBV18
D: TRBD1
J: TRBJ1-1
size: NA
CDR3: CASSPTVPGQGDGNTEAFF
DNA: TGTGCCAGCTCACCCACCGTTCCAGGACAGGGGGATGGGAACACTGAAGCTTTCTTT

V: TRBV4-2
D: TRBD2
J: TRBJ2-3
size: NA
CDR3: CASSQEVAGGPDTQYF
DNA: TGTGCCAGCAGCCAAGAGGTAGCGGGGGGGCCCGATACGCAGTATTTT

V: TRBV27
D: NA
J: TRBJ2-7
size: few
CDR3: CASSFRRGEQYF
DNA: TGTGCCAGCAGTTTCCGACGGGGCGAGCAGTACTTC

V: TRBV11-1
D: NA
J: TRBJ2-3
size: few
CDR3: CASSLQGQEQYF
DNA: TGTGCCAGCAGCTTACAGGGGCAGGAGCAGTATTTT

V: TRBV7-2
D: NA
J: TRBJ1-5
size: NA
CDR3: CASSLGGGGQPQHF
DNA: TGTGCCAGCAGCTTAGGAGGCGGGGGGCAGCCCCAGCATTTT

V: TRBV29-1
D: NA
J: TRBJ2-1
size: NA
CDR3: CSVRWESRVSEQFF
DNA: TGCAGCGTTCGTTGGGAGAGCCGGGTCTCTGAGCAGTTCTTC

V: TRBV28
D: NA
J: TRBJ1-5
size: few
CDR3: CASSFQGSNQPQHF
DNA: TGTGCCAGCAGTTTTCAGGGAAGCAATCAGCCCCAGCATTTT

V: TRBV19
D: TRBD1
J: TRBJ2-6
size: few
CDR3: CASSRFTGEGANVLTF
DNA: TGTGCCAGTAGTCGTTTCACAGGGGAAGGGGCCAACGTCCTGACTTTC

V: TRBV18
D: TRBD1
J: TRBJ2-1
size: few
CDR3: CASSPATGAYNEQFF
DNA: TGTGCCAGCTCACCCGCGACAGGGGCTTACAATGAGCAGTTCTTC

V: TRBV13
D: TRBD2
J: TRBJ2-1
size: NA
CDR3: CASSSGTSGYNEQFF
DNA: TGTGCCAGCAGCTCCGGGACTAGCGGGTACAATGAGCAGTTCTTC

V: TRBV5-4
D: NA
J: TRBJ1-1
size: few
CDR3: CASSSKDNTEAFF
DNA: TGTGCCAGCAGCTCGAAAGACAATACTGAAGCTTTCTTT

V: TRBV28
D: TRBD1
J: TRBJ1-5
size: few
CDR3: CASSYPMVWGTGKNQPQHF
DNA: TGTGCCAGCAGTTACCCAATGGTTTGGGGGACAGGGAAAAATCAGCCCCAGCATTTT